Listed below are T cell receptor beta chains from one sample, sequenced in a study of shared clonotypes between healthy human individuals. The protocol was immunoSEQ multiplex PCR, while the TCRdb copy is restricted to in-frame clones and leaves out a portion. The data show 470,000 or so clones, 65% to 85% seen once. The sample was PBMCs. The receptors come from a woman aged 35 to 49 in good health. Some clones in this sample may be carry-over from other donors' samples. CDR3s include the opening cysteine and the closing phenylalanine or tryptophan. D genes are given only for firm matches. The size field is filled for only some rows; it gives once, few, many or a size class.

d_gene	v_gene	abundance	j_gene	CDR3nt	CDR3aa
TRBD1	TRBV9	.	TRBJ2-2	TGTGCCAGCAGCGTAGCTACGACAGGGATAGGTACCTGGGAGCTGTTTTTT	CASSVATTGIGTWELFF
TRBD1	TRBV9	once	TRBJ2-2	TGTGCCAGCAGCGTACTGACAGGGGCGACCACCGGGGAGCTGTTTTTT	CASSVLTGATTGELFF
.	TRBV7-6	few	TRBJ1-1	TGTGCCAGCAGCTTTAGGGAGGGGGGTGAAGCTTTCTTT	CASSFREGGEAFF
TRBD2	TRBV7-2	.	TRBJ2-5	TGTGCCAGCAGCTTCGCGGGAGAAGAGACCCAGTACTTC	CASSFAGEETQYF
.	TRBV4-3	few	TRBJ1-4	TGCGCCAGCAGCCAGCGCATGTGGAAGGAAAAACTGTTTTTT	CASSQRMWKEKLFF
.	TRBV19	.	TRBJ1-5	TGTGCCAGTAGAGTCGGACAGATAAATCAGCCCCAGCATTTT	CASRVGQINQPQHF
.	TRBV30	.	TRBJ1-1	TGTGCCTGGAGTATGCGGGGGAGGGACACTGAAGCTTTCTTT	CAWSMRGRDTEAFF
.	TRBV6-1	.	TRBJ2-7	TGTGCCAGCAGGCCTTGGGGAGCGGCCGAGCAGTACTTC	CASRPWGAAEQYF
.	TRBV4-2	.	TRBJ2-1	TGTGCCAGCAGCCAGGCCCTGGACTTGTTCTACAATGAGCAGTTCTTC	CASSQALDLFYNEQFF
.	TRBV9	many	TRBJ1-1	TGTGCCAGCAGCCCTAGTGCCAGGGAGGACGCTTTCTTT	CASSPSAREDAFF
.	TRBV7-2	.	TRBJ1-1	TGTGCCAGCAGCCCCCGAGCGGGGGACACTGAAGCTTTCTTT	CASSPRAGDTEAFF
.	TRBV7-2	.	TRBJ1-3	TGTGCCAGCAGCTTAACTGTCCCAGGACAGAGCATAAACACCATATATTTT	CASSLTVPGQSINTIYF
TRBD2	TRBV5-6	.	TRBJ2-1	TGTGCCAGCAGCTTAGGGCTAGCGGGAGGATTGACCTACAATGAGCAGTTCTTC	CASSLGLAGGLTYNEQFF
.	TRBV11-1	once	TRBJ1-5	TGTGCCAGCAGCCCCAAGGACCCAAAGAGGCGGCCCCAGCATTTT	CASSPKDPKRRPQHF
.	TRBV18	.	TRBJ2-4	TGTGCCAGCTCACGCCCCGGAGGGGCAATAGCCAAAAACATTCAGTACTTC	CASSRPGGAIAKNIQYF
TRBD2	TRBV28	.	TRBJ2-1	TGTGCCAGCAAATATAGCGGGAGGGCCTACAATGAGCAGTTCTTC	CASKYSGRAYNEQFF
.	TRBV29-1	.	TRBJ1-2	TGCAGCGTTATCCCGAGACAGCATAACTATGGCTACACCTTC	CSVIPRQHNYGYTF
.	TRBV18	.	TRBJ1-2	TGTGCCAGCTCACCACTTACAACGGGGGGGAACTATGGCTACACCTTC	CASSPLTTGGNYGYTF
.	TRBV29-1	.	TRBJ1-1	TGCAGCGTTGGTAAAGAAGTGATTGGGATCACTGAAGCTTTCTTT	CSVGKEVIGITEAFF
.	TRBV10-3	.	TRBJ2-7	TGTGCCATCAGTGCCCCAGGGGAGAAAGGATACGAGCAGTACTTC	CAISAPGEKGYEQYF
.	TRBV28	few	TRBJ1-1	TGTGCCAGCAGTTTAGGTCAAACCGCTTGGAACACTGAAGCTTTCTTT	CASSLGQTAWNTEAFF
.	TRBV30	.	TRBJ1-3	TGTGCCTGGACCGTGGGGCTTTCTGGAAACACCATATATTTT	CAWTVGLSGNTIYF
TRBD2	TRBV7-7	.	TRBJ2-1	TGTGCTAGCAGCTTGGGTCTAGCGGGAGATGAGCAGTTCTTC	CASSLGLAGDEQFF
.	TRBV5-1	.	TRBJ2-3	TGCGCCAGCAGCCTACATTCTAGAGGAACAGATACGCAGTATTTT	CASSLHSRGTDTQYF
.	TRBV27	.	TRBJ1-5	TGTGCCAGCAGTTTGGACATACAGTATCAGCCCCAGCATTTT	CASSLDIQYQPQHF
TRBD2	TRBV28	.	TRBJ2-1	TGTGCCAGCAGTTTAGGGCTAGCGGGAGGTTACAAAAACAATGAGCAGTTCTTC	CASSLGLAGGYKNNEQFF
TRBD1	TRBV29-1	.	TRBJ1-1	TGCAGCGTTGAAGATCTCGGGACAGGGGAAGCTTTCTTT	CSVEDLGTGEAFF
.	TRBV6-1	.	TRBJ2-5	TGTGCCAGCAGTGAAGACCTCCTAAACCCCCCAGAGACCCAGTACTTC	CASSEDLLNPPETQYF
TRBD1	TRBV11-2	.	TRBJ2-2	TGTGCCAGCAGCCCTGGGACAGGGACCGGGGAGCTGTTTTTT	CASSPGTGTGELFF
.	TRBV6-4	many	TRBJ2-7	TGTGCCAGCAGAGACCGGGTTTGGGGGGCCGACATAAAAGTGCAGTACTTC	CASRDRVWGADIKVQYF
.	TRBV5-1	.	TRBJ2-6	TGCGCCAGCAGCCCCACAGCTGCTGGGGCCAACGTCCTGACTTTC	CASSPTAAGANVLTF
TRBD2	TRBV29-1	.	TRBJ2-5	TGCAGCGTTGTTGATAGCGGGCAAGAGACCCAGTACTTC	CSVVDSGQETQYF
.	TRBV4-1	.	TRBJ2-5	TGCGCCAGCAGCCGGCTTATGCTGCGCAGGGAGACCCAGTACTTC	CASSRLMLRRETQYF
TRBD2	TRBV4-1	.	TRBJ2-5	TGCGCCAGCAGCCCTGGACTAGCGGCACAAGAGACCCAGTACTTC	CASSPGLAAQETQYF
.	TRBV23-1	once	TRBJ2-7	TGCGCCAGCAGTCAATCGCCCCAGGGGGAGCAGTACTTC	CASSQSPQGEQYF
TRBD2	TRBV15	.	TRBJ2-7	TGTGCCACCAGCAGAGGGGGGAGGGGACCCTCCTACGAGCAGTACTTC	CATSRGGRGPSYEQYF
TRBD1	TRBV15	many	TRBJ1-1	TGTGCCACCAGCAGAGGGACAGGGTATTTCACTGAAGCTTTCTTT	CATSRGTGYFTEAFF
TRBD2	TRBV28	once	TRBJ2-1	TGTGCCAGCAGTCCCGTAGGAGCGGGACTATTCAATGAGCAGTTCTTC	CASSPVGAGLFNEQFF
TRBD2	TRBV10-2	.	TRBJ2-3	TGCGCCAGCAGTGAAACTACTAGCGGGATGGCAGATACGCAGTATTTT	CASSETTSGMADTQYF
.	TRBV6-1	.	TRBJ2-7	TGTGCCAGCAGTGAGGGGCCACACTACGAGCAGTACTTC	CASSEGPHYEQYF
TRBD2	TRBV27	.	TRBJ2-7	TGTGCCAGCAGTTTCTTAGCGGGAGGGCCTTACGAGCAGTACTTC	CASSFLAGGPYEQYF